The clone carrying this T cell receptor beta chain was seen a few times. This entry belongs to a study of blood T cells in healthy people across ages. A second PCR, run for roughly 7 to 11 cycles, used a sample-barcoded 5' primer plus a J-beta primer mix. TCRdb ran MiXCR on the 5' RACE reads and lists one entry per CDR3 protein. The table records about 800,000 distinct CDR3 sequences, around 25% of them present only once. Trimming took 0 bases from V and 4 from J, leaving 7 bases between them. Germline V gene sequence: CDR1 SGHRS, CDR2 YFSETQ. CDR3 length: 14 amino acids. Isolation of PBMCs gave at least 6 million cells per sample. These same records also appear under a second study, on T cells of mothers and their children.

Specimen: blood. The gene calls are TRBV5-1 and TRBJ1-4; D not resolved. The sequence came from a boy aged 5-17 years in good health. The DNA for the CDR3 is TGCGCCAGCAGCTTGGATGGCGGTAATGAAAAACTGTTTTTT. Amino acid sequence: CASSLDGGNEKLFF.